What follows is one TCR beta chain and its context. The sample is drawn from a study of technical replicates of blood from a handful of donors. Libraries were prepared by immunoSEQ multiplex PCR; TCRdb keeps only in-frame clonotypes and omits some of them. This sample yields some 15,000 clones, of which around nine tenths are seen a single time; about 11% belongs to the top ten. The germline V gene encodes CDR1 MNHNS and CDR2 SASEGT. V was clipped by 6 bases and J by 1 base, with 14 bases between them. The CDR3 covers 15 residues. The specimen was PBMCs. The TCR sequence derives from a human donor in good health. V usage is TRBV6-1 and J usage is TRBJ2-3, with a possible D match to TRBD1 (6 bases). The CDR3 spells CASRRSAGGTDTQYF. As DNA, the CDR3 is TGTGCCAGCAGAAGGTCGGCAGGGGGCACAGATACGCAGTATTTT.